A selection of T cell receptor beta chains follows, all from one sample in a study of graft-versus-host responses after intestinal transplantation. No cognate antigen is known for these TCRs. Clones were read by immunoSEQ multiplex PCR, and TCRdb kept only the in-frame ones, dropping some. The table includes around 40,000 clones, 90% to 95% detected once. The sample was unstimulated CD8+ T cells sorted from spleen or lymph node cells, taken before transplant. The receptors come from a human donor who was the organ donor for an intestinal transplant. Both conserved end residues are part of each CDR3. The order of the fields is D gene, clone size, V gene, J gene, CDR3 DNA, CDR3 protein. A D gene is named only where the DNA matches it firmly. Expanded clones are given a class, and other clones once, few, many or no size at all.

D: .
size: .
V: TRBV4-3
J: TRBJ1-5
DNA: TGCGCCAGCAGCCAAGGAGATAGCAATCAGCCCCAGCATTTT
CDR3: CASSQGDSNQPQHF

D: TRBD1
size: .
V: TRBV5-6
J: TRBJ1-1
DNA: TGTGCCAGCAGCTTTTTCAGGGGGACTGAAGCTTTCTTT
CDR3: CASSFFRGTEAFF

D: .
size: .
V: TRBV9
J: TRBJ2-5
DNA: TGTGCCAGCAGCGTATCGTTGGTCCAAGAGACCCAGTACTTC
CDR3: CASSVSLVQETQYF

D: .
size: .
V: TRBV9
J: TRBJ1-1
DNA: TGTGCCAGCAGCGCATCTGGGTCCACTGAAGCCTTCTTT
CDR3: CASSASGSTEAFF

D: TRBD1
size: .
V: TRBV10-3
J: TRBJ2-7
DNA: TGTGCCATCCGGGCCGGGACAGACTACGAGCAGTACTTC
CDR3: CAIRAGTDYEQYF

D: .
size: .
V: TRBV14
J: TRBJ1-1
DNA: TGTGCCAGCAGCCAACAGGGCACTGAAGCTTTCTTT
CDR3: CASSQQGTEAFF

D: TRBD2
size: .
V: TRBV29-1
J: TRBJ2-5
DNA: TGCAGCGTTGATCAGGCGGGGGGACTCGGGGAGACCCAGTACTTC
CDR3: CSVDQAGGLGETQYF

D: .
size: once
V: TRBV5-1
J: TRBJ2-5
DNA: TGCGCCAGCAGCCGAAGAGGAGAGACCCAGTACTTC
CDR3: CASSRRGETQYF

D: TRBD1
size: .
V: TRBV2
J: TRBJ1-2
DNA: TGTGCCAGCAGTAAACTAGGGACAGCCACTAACTATGGCTACACCTTC
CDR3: CASSKLGTATNYGYTF

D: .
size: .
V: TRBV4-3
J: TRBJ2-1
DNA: TGCGCCAGCAGCCAAGGACGCAAGAAGAAGATATGCGGGCAGTTCTTC
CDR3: CASSQGRKKKICGQFF

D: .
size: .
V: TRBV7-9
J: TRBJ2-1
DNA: TGTGCCAGCAGCCCACGTAGCTCCTACAATGAGCAGTTCTTC
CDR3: CASSPRSSYNEQFF

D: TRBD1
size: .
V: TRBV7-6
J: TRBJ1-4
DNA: TGTGCCAGCAGCTCCACAGGGGGCAGTGAAAAACTGTTTTTT
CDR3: CASSSTGGSEKLFF

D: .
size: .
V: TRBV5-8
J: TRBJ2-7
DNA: TGTGCCAGCAGCAAGATGGACGGAGGATATTCCTACGAGCAGTACTTC
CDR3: CASSKMDGGYSYEQYF

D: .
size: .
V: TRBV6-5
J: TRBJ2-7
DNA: TGTGCCAGCAGTTACAAAGGGGGGCTCTACGAGCAGTACTTC
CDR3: CASSYKGGLYEQYF

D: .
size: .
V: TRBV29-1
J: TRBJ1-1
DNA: TGCAGCGTTGAAGATCTTGAAGCTTTCTTT
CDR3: CSVEDLEAFF

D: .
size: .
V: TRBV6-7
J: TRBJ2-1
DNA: TGTGCCAGCAGTTACTCCCACGGGCACGCACGCCACAATGAGCAGTTCTTC
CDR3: CASSYSHGHARHNEQFF

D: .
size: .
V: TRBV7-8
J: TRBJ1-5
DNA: TGTGCCAGCAGCTTAGGGAGCATAGGCTCCAATCAGCCCCAGCATTTT
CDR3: CASSLGSIGSNQPQHF

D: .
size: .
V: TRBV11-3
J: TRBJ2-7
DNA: TGTGCCAGCAGCTTAGCGGGGTCCTACGAGCAGTACTTC
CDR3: CASSLAGSYEQYF

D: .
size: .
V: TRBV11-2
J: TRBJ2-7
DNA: TGTGCCACTGGGACATCCATCTCCTACGAGCAGTACTTC
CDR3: CATGTSISYEQYF

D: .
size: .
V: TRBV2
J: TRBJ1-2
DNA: TGTGCCAGCAGTGCCGCCGAAAATCCTAACTATGGCTACACCTTC
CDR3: CASSAAENPNYGYTF

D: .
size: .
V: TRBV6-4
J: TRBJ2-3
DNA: TGTGCCAGCAGTGACGTGGCAGCGAGCACAGATACGCAGTATTTT
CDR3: CASSDVAASTDTQYF

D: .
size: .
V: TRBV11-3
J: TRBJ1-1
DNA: TGTGCCAGCAGCTTAGATCCGGACACTGAAGCTTTCTTT
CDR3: CASSLDPDTEAFF

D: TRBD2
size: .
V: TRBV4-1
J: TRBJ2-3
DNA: TGCGCCAGCAGCCACCCAAGGGGGACTAGCGGGGGGTTTAGCACAGATACGCAGTATTTT
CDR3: CASSHPRGTSGGFSTDTQYF

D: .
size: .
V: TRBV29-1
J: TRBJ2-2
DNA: TGCAGCGTTTCTGCGGTTAACACCGGGGAGCTGTTTTTT
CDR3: CSVSAVNTGELFF

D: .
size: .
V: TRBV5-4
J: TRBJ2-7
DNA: TGTGCCAGCAGCTTGTTGGGGGTCGAGCAGTACTTC
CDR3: CASSLLGVEQYF